The source of this T cell receptor beta chain is a study of CD8+ T cells in alopecia areata. With 6 bases clipped from V and 3 bases from J, the junction kept 4 bases outside the gene matches. Germline V gives CDR1 MNHEY, CDR2 SMNVEV (reference sequence). The CDR3 consists of 14 residues. Treatment reported: oral pan-JAK inhibitor, 5-10 mg twice daily. As the sequencing template, cDNA was produced by extracting RNA and reverse transcribing it. Data came from immunoSEQ multiplex PCR; TCRdb stores just in-frame clones and leaves some out. The table lists 70,000 or so clones, over 25% of them singletons. About this clone: This specimen includes other DNA sequences encoding the same CDR3.

The input for sequencing was CD8+ T cells sorted from blood, taken at week 4, from a patient treated with tofacitinib. V is TRBV27 and J is TRBJ2-7; 11 positions agree with TRBD1. This clonotype was sampled from a human donor with alopecia areata. The CDR3 spells CASSPGTGGYEQYF. The CDR3 DNA reads as TGTGCCAGCAGCCCCGGGACAGGGGGCTACGAGCAGTACTTC.